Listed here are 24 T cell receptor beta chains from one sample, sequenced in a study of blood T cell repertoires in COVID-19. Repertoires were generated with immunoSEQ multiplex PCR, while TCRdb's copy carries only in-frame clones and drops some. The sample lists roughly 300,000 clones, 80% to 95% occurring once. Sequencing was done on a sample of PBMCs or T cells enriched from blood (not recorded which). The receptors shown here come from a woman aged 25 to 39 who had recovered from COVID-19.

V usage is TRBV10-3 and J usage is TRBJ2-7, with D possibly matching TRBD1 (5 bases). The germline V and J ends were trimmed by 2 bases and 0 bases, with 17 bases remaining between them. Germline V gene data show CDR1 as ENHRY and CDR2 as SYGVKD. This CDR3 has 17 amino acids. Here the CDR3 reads CAISETLTGPHSYEQYF. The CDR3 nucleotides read TGTGCCATCAGTGAGACCCTTACAGGTCCCCACTCCTACGAGCAGTACTTC.

CDR3 bases: TGCGCCAGCAGCCAAGAATTTAGCTCTTATGATAAAAACACAGATACGCAGTATTTT. It encodes CASSQEFSSYDKNTDTQYF. The gene calls are TRBV4-1 and TRBJ2-3, with D uncertain. V dropped 0 bases and J dropped 2 bases, with 21 bases sitting between them. The CDR3 sequence is 19 residues long. Germline loops: CDR1 MGHRA, CDR2 YSYEKL.

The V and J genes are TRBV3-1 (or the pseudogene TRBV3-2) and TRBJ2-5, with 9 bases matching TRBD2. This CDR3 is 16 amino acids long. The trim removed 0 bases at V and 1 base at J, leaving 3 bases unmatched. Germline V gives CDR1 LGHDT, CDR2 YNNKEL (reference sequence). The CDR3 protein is CASSQDGRGGQETQYF. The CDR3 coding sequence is TGTGCCAGCAGCCAAGATGGGCGGGGGGGCCAAGAGACCCAGTACTTC.

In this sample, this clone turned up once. CDR3 in amino acids: CAISPRQEGPNTEAFF. CDR3 nucleotides: TGTGCCATCAGTCCCCGCCAGGAGGGACCGAACACTGAAGCTTTCTTT. The chain links TRBV10-3 to TRBJ1-1, with D perhaps TRBD1 (5 bases). V dropped 5 bases and J dropped 1 base, with 17 bases sitting between them. The V gene's germline CDR1 is ENHRY and CDR2 SYGVKD. CDR3 length equals 16 residues.

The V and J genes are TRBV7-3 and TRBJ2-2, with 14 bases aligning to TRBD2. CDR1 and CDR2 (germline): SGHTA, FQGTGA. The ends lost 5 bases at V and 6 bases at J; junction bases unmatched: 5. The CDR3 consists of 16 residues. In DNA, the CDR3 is TGTGCCAGCAGCCCCGGGACTAGCGGGAGTGCCGGGGAGCTGTTTTTT. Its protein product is CASSPGTSGSAGELFF.

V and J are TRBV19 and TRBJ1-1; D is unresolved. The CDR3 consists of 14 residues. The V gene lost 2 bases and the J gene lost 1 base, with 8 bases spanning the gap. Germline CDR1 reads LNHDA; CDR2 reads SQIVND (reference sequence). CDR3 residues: CASSIIMANTEAFF. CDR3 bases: TGTGCCAGTAGTATAATCATGGCGAACACTGAAGCTTTCTTT.

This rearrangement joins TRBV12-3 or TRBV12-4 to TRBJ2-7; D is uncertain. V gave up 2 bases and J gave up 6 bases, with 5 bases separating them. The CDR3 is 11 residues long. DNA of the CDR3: TGTGCCAGCAGTTTACGGTCCGAGCAGTACTTC. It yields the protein CASSLRSEQYF.

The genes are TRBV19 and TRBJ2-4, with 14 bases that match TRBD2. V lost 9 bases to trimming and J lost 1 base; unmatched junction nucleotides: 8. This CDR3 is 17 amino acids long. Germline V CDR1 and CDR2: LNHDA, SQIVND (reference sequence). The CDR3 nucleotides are TGTGCCAGCCAGGGACTAGCGGGAGTTAAGGCCAAAAACATTCAGTACTTC. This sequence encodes CASQGLAGVKAKNIQYF.

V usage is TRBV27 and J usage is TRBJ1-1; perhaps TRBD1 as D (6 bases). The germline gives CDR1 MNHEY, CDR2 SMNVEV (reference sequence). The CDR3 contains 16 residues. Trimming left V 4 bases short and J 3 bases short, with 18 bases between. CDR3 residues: CASSYIPQGAYTEAFF. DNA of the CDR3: TGTGCCAGCAGTTATATACCACAGGGAGCGTACACTGAAGCTTTCTTT.

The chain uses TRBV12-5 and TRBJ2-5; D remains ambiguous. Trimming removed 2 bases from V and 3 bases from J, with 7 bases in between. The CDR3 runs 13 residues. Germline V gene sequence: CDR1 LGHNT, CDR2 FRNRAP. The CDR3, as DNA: TGTGCTAGTGGTTTGTGGGCGAAAGAGACCCAGTACTTC. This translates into CASGLWAKETQYF.

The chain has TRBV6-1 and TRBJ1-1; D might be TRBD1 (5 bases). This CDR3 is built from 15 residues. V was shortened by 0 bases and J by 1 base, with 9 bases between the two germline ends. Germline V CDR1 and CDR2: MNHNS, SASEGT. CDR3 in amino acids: CASSEAGAGNTEAFF. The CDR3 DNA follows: TGTGCCAGCAGTGAAGCAGGGGCAGGGAACACTGAAGCTTTCTTT.

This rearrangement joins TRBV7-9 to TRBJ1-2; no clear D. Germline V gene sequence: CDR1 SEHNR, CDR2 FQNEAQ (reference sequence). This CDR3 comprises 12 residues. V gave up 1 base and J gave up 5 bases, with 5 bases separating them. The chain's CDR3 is CASSLDPYGYTF. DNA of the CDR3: TGTGCCAGCAGCTTAGATCCATATGGCTACACCTTC.

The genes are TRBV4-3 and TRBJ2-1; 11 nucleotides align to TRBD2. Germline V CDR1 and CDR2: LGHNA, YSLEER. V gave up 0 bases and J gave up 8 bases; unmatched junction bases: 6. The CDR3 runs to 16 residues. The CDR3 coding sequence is TGCGCCAGCAGCCAAGAATTGGTAGCGGGGGGGGATGAGCAGTTCTTC. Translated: CASSQELVAGGDEQFF.

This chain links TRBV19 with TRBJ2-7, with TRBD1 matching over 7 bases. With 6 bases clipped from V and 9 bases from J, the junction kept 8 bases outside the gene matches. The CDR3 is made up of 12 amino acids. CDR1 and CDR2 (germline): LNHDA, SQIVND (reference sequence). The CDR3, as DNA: TGTGCCAGTAGCCCGGGACAGTCCGGGCAGTACTTC. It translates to CASSPGQSGQYF.

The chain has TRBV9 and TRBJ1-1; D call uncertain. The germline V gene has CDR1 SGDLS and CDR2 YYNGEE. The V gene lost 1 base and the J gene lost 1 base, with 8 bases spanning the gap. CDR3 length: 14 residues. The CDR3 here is CASSVWAENTEAFF. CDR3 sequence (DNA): TGTGCCAGCAGCGTATGGGCAGAGAACACTGAAGCTTTCTTT.

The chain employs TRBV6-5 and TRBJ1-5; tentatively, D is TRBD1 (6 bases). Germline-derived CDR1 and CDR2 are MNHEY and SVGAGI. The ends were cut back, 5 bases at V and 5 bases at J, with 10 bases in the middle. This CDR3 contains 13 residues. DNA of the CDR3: TGTGCCAGCAGTCGACAGGCCGATCAGCCCCAGCATTTT. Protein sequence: CASSRQADQPQHF.

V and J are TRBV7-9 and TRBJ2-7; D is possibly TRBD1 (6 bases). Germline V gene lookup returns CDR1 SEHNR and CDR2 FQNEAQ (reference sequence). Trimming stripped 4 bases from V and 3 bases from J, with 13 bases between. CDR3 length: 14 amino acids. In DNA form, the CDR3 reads TGTGCCAGCAGCTCCCCCGGGACAAGCTACGAGCAGTACTTC. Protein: CASSSPGTSYEQYF.

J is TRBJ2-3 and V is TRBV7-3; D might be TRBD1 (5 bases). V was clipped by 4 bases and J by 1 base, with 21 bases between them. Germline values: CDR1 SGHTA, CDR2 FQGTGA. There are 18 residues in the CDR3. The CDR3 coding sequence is TGTGCCAGCAGCTCTCAGACTCCCCAACAGGATTGCACAGATACGCAGTATTTT. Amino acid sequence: CASSSQTPQQDCTDTQYF.

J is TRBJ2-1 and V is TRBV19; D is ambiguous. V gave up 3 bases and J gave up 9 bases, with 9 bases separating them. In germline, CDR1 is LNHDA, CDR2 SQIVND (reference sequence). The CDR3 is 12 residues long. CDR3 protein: CASSIRSGEQFF. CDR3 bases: TGTGCCAGTAGTATCAGGTCCGGTGAGCAGTTCTTC.

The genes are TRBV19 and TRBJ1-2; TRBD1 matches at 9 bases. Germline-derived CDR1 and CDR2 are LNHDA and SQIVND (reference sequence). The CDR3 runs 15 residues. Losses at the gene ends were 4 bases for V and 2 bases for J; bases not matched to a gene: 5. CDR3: CASSTQGAINYGYTF. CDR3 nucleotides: TGTGCCAGTAGTACACAGGGGGCCATAAACTATGGCTACACCTTC. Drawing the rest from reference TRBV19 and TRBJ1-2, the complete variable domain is DGGITQSPKYLFRKEGQNVTLSCEQNLNHDAMYWYRQDPGQGLRLIYYSQIVNDFQKGDIAEGYSVSREKKESFPLTVTSAQKNPTAFYLCASSTQGAINYGYTFGSGTRLTVV.

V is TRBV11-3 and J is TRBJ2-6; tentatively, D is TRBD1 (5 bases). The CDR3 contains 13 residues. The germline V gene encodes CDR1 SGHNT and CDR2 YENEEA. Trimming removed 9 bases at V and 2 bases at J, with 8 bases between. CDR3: CASTRAGANVLTF. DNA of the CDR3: TGTGCCAGTACCAGGGCTGGGGCCAACGTCCTGACTTTC.

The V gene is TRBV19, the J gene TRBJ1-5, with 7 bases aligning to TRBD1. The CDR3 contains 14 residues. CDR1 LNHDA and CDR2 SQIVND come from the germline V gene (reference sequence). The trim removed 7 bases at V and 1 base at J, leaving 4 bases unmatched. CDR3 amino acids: CASTQTGSNQPQHF. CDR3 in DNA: TGTGCCAGTACACAGACAGGGAGCAATCAGCCCCAGCATTTT.

CDR3 DNA sequence: TGTGCCAGCAGCTTAGGGCAACCGAGCTCCTACGAGCAGTACTTC. Its protein product is CASSLGQPSSYEQYF. This sequence joins TRBV7-3 and TRBJ2-7, with D unresolved. CDR3 length equals 15 residues. V lost 2 bases and J 0 bases, leaving 11 bases between the germline ends. CDR1 and CDR2 (germline): SGHTA, FQGTGA. Full variable domain (missing parts from reference TRBV7-3 and TRBJ2-7): GAGVSQTPSNKVTEKGKYVELRCDPISGHTALYWYRQSLGQGPEFLIYFQGTGAADDSGLPNDRFFAVRPEGSVSTLKIQRTERGDSAVYLCASSLGQPSSYEQYFGPGTRLTVT.

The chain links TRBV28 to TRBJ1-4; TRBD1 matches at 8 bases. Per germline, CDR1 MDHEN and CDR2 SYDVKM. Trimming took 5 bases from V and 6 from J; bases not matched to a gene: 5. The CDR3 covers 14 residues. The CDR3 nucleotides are TGTGCCAGCAGTCCCCGGACAGGGTATGAAAAACTGTTTTTT. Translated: CASSPRTGYEKLFF.